This record looks at one T cell receptor beta chain sequence and its context. Its antigen is currently unknown. The data belong to a study of cytomegalovirus exposure and HLA in healthy donors. Turning to the study itself: Earlier, 150 million to 200 million T cells were analyzed, and about 120 million unique TCR beta sequences were found among them.

Germline loops: CDR1 SGHNT, CDR2 YYREEE (reference sequence). The V gene end was trimmed by 6 bases and the J gene end by 8 bases; junction bases not matched to a gene: 9. The CDR3 has 14 amino acids. The primer mix had 60 Vbeta and 13 Jbeta primers. Clones were read by immunoSEQ multiplex PCR, and TCRdb kept only the in-frame ones, dropping some. The sample holds around 120,000 clones; 70% to 85% are singletons and the top ten take about 5%. General study results and limits: It was taken for granted in presence/absence analyses that sequencing depth across donors was roughly uniform. Productive rates of about 87% or about 30% were seen for most TCR beta V segments in an earlier analysis.

The sequence derives from a man between 45 and 60 years old in good health and CMV-seropositive. The chain recombines TRBV5-4 with TRBJ2-1, with TRBD2 matching over 9 bases. Sequenced input: PBMCs. CDR3 nucleotide sequence: TGTGCCAGCAAAGGGGGCGGGAGGGCCGATGAGCAGTTCTTC. This encodes CASKGGGRADEQFF.